Below, one TCR beta chain is given with its context. Its antigen is unidentified. This record comes from a study of cytomegalovirus exposure and HLA in healthy donors. Overall study findings and caveats: It was only CMV serostatus that was available as immune exposure information.

PCR used 60 Vbeta primers and 13 Jbeta primers. Profiling relied on immunoSEQ multiplex PCR, and the TCRdb table lists in-frame clones only, not all of them. The table records fewer than 140,000 clones, roughly four fifths of them present only once. Unmatched junction bases numbered 6, after V lost 4 bases and J lost 5 bases. The CDR3 spans 14 residues. Germline V lookup: CDR1 SGHDN, CDR2 FVKESK. The V and J genes are TRBV14 and TRBJ1-1; TRBD1 agrees at 8 bases. The sample was PBMCs. The clonotype comes from a male donor in good health and CMV-seropositive. In nucleotides, the CDR3 is TGTGCCAGCAGCCGGAACAGGGGGTGGACTGAAGCTTTCTTT. Protein: CASSRNRGWTEAFF.